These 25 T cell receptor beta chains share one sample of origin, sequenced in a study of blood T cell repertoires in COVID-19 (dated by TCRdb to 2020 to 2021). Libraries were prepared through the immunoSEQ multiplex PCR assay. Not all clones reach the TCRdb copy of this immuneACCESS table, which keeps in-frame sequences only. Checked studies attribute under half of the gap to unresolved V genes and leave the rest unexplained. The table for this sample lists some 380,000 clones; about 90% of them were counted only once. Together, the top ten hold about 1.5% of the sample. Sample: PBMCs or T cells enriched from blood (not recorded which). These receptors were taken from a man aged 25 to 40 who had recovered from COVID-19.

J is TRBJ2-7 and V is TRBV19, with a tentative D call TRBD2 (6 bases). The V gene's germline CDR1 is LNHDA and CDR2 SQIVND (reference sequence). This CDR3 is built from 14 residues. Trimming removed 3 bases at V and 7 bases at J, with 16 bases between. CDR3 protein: CASSINHPGGEQYF. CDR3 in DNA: TGTGCCAGTAGTATCAACCACCCTGGGGGGGAGCAGTACTTC.

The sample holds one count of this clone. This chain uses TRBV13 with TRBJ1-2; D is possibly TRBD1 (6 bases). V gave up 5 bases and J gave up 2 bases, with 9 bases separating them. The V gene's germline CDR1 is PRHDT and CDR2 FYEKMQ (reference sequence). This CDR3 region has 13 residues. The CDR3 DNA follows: TGTGCCAGCAGCAGACAGGAAAACTATGGCTACACCTTC. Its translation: CASSRQENYGYTF.

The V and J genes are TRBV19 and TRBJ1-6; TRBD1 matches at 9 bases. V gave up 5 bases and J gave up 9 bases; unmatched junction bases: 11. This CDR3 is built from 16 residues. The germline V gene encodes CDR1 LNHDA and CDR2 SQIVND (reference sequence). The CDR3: CASSSLAGQGASPLHF. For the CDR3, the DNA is TGTGCCAGTAGTTCCCTTGCGGGACAGGGTGCTTCACCCCTCCACTTT.

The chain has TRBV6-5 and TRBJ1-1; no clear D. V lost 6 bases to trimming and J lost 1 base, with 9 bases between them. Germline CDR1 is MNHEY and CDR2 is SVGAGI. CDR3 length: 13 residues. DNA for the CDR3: TGTGCCAGCAGGAGTTTTCCGAACACTGAAGCTTTCTTT. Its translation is CASRSFPNTEAFF.

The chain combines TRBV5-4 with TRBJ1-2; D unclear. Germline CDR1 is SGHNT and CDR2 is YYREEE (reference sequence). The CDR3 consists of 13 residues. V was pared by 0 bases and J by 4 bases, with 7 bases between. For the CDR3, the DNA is TGTGCCAGCAGCTTGGGGGCGACCTATGGCTACACCTTC. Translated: CASSLGATYGYTF.

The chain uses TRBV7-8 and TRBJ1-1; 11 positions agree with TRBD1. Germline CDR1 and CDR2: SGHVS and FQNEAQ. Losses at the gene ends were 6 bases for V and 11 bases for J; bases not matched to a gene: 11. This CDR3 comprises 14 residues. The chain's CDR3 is CASSSGQGALNAFF. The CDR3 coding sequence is TGTGCCAGCAGTAGTGGACAGGGGGCACTGAATGCTTTCTTT.

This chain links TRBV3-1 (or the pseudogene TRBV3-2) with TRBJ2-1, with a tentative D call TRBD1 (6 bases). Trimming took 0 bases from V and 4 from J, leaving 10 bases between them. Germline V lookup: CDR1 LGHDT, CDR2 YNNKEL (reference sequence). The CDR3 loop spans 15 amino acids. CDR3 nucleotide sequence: TGTGCCAGCAGCCAAGACCTGAGGGGGTACAATGAGCAGTTCTTC. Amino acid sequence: CASSQDLRGYNEQFF.

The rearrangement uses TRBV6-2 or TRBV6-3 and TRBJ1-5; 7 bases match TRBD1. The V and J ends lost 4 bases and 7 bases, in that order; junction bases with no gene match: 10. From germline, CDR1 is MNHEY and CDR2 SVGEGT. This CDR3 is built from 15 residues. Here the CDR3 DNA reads TGTGCCAGCAGTTTCCAGGGGGGCGGTAACCAGCCCCAGCATTTT. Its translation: CASSFQGGGNQPQHF.

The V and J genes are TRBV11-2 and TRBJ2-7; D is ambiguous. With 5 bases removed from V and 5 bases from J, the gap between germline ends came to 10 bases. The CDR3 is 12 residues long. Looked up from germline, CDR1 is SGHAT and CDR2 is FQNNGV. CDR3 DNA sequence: TGTGCCAGCAGCGATCAGGCTAACGAGCAGTACTTC. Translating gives CASSDQANEQYF.

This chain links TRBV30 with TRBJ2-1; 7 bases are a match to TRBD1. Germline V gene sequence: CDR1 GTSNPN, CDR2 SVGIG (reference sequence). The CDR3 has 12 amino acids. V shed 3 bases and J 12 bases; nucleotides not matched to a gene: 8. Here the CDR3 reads CAWSAPGGTQFF. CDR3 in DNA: TGTGCCTGGAGCGCCCCAGGGGGTACGCAGTTCTTC.

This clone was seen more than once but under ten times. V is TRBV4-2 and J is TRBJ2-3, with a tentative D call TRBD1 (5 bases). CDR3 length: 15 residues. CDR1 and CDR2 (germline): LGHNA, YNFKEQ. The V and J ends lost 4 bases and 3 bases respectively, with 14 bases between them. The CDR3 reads CASSPKEQETDTQYF. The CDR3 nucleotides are TGTGCCAGCAGCCCTAAGGAACAGGAGACAGATACGCAGTATTTT.

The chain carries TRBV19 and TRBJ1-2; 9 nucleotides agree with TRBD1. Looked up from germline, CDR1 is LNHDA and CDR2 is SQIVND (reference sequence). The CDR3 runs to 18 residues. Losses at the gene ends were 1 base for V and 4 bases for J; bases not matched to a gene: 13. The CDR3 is CASSIVLRGQGWIYGYTF. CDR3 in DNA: TGTGCCAGTAGTATAGTCTTACGAGGACAGGGGTGGATCTATGGCTACACCTTC.

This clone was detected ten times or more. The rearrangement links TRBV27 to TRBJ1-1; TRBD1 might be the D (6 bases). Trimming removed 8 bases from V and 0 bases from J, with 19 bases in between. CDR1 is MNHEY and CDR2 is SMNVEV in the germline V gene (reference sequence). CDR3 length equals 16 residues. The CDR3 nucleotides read TGTGCCAGCGTCCGGGACATCAAGTTAATGAACACTGAAGCTTTCTTT. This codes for CASVRDIKLMNTEAFF.

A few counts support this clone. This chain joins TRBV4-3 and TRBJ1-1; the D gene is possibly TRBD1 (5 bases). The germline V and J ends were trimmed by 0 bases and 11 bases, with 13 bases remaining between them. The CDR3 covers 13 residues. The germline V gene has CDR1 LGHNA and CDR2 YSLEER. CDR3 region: CASSQDLRGDAFF. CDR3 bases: TGCGCCAGCAGCCAAGATCTAAGGGGCGACGCTTTCTTT.

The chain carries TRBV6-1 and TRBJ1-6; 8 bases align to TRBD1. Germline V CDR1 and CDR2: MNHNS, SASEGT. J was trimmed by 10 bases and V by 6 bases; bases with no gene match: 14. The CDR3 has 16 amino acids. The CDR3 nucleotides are TGTGCCAGCAGGGAATCGTGGACAGGGATTCTATCACCCCTCCACTTT. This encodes CASRESWTGILSPLHF.

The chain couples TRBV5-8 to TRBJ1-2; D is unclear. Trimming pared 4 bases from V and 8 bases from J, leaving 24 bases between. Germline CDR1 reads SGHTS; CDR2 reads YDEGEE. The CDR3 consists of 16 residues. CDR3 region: CASSPRVGLGIGGYTF. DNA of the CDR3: TGTGCCAGCAGCCCCCGGGTAGGACTTGGAATTGGAGGCTACACCTTC.

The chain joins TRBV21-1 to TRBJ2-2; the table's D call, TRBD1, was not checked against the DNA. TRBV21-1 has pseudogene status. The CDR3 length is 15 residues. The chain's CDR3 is CASSETGADTGELFF. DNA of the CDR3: TGTGCCAGCAGCGAGACAGGGGCGGACACCGGGGAGCTGTTTTTT.

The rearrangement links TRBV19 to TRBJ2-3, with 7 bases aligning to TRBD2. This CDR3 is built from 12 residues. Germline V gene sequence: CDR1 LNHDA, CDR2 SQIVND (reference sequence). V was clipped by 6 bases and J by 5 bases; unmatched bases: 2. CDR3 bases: TGTGCCAGTAGGGCTAGCGGAGATACGCAGTATTTT. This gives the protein CASRASGDTQYF.

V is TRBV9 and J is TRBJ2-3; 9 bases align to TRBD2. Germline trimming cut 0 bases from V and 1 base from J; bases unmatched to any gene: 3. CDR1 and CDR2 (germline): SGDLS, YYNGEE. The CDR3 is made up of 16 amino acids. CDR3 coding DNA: TGTGCCAGCAGCGTAGTGCCTAGCGGGGGCACAGATACGCAGTATTTT. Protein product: CASSVVPSGGTDTQYF.

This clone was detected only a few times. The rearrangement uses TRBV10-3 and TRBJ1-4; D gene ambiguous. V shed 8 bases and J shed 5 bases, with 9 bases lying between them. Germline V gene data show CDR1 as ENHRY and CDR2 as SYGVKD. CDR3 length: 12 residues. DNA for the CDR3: TGTGCCATCGGTAACCGGAATGAAAAACTGTTTTTT. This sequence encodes CAIGNRNEKLFF.

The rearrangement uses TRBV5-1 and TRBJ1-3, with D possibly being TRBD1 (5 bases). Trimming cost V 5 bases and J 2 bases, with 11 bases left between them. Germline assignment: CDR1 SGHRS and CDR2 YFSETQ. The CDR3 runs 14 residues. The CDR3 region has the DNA TGCGCCAGCAGGGACCCGGGGGCTGGAAACACCATATATTTT. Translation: CASRDPGAGNTIYF.

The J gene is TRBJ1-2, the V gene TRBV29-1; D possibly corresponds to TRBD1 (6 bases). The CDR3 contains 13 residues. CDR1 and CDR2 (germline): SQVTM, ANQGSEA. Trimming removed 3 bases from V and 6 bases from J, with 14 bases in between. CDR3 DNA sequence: TGCAGCGTTGACCTACAGGGAACCGATGGCTACACCTTC. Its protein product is CSVDLQGTDGYTF.

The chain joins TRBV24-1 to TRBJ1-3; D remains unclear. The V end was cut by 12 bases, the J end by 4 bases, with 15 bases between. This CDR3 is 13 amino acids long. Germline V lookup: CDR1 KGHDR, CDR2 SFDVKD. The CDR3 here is CAPTGKPGNTIYF. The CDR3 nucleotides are TGTGCCCCCACCGGGAAACCAGGAAACACCATATATTTT.

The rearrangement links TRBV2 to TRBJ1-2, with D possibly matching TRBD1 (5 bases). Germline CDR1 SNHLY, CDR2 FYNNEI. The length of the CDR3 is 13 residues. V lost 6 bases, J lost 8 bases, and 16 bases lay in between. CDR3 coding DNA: TGTGCCAGCAGAAAGGATCAGGGAGGCGGCTACACCTTC. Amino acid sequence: CASRKDQGGGYTF.

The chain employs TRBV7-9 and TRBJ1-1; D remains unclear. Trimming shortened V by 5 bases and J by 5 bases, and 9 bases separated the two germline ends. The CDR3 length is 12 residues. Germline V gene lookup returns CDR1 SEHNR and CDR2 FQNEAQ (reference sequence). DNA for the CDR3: TGTGCCAGCAGCCTAGACTGGACTGAAGCTTTCTTT. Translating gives CASSLDWTEAFF.